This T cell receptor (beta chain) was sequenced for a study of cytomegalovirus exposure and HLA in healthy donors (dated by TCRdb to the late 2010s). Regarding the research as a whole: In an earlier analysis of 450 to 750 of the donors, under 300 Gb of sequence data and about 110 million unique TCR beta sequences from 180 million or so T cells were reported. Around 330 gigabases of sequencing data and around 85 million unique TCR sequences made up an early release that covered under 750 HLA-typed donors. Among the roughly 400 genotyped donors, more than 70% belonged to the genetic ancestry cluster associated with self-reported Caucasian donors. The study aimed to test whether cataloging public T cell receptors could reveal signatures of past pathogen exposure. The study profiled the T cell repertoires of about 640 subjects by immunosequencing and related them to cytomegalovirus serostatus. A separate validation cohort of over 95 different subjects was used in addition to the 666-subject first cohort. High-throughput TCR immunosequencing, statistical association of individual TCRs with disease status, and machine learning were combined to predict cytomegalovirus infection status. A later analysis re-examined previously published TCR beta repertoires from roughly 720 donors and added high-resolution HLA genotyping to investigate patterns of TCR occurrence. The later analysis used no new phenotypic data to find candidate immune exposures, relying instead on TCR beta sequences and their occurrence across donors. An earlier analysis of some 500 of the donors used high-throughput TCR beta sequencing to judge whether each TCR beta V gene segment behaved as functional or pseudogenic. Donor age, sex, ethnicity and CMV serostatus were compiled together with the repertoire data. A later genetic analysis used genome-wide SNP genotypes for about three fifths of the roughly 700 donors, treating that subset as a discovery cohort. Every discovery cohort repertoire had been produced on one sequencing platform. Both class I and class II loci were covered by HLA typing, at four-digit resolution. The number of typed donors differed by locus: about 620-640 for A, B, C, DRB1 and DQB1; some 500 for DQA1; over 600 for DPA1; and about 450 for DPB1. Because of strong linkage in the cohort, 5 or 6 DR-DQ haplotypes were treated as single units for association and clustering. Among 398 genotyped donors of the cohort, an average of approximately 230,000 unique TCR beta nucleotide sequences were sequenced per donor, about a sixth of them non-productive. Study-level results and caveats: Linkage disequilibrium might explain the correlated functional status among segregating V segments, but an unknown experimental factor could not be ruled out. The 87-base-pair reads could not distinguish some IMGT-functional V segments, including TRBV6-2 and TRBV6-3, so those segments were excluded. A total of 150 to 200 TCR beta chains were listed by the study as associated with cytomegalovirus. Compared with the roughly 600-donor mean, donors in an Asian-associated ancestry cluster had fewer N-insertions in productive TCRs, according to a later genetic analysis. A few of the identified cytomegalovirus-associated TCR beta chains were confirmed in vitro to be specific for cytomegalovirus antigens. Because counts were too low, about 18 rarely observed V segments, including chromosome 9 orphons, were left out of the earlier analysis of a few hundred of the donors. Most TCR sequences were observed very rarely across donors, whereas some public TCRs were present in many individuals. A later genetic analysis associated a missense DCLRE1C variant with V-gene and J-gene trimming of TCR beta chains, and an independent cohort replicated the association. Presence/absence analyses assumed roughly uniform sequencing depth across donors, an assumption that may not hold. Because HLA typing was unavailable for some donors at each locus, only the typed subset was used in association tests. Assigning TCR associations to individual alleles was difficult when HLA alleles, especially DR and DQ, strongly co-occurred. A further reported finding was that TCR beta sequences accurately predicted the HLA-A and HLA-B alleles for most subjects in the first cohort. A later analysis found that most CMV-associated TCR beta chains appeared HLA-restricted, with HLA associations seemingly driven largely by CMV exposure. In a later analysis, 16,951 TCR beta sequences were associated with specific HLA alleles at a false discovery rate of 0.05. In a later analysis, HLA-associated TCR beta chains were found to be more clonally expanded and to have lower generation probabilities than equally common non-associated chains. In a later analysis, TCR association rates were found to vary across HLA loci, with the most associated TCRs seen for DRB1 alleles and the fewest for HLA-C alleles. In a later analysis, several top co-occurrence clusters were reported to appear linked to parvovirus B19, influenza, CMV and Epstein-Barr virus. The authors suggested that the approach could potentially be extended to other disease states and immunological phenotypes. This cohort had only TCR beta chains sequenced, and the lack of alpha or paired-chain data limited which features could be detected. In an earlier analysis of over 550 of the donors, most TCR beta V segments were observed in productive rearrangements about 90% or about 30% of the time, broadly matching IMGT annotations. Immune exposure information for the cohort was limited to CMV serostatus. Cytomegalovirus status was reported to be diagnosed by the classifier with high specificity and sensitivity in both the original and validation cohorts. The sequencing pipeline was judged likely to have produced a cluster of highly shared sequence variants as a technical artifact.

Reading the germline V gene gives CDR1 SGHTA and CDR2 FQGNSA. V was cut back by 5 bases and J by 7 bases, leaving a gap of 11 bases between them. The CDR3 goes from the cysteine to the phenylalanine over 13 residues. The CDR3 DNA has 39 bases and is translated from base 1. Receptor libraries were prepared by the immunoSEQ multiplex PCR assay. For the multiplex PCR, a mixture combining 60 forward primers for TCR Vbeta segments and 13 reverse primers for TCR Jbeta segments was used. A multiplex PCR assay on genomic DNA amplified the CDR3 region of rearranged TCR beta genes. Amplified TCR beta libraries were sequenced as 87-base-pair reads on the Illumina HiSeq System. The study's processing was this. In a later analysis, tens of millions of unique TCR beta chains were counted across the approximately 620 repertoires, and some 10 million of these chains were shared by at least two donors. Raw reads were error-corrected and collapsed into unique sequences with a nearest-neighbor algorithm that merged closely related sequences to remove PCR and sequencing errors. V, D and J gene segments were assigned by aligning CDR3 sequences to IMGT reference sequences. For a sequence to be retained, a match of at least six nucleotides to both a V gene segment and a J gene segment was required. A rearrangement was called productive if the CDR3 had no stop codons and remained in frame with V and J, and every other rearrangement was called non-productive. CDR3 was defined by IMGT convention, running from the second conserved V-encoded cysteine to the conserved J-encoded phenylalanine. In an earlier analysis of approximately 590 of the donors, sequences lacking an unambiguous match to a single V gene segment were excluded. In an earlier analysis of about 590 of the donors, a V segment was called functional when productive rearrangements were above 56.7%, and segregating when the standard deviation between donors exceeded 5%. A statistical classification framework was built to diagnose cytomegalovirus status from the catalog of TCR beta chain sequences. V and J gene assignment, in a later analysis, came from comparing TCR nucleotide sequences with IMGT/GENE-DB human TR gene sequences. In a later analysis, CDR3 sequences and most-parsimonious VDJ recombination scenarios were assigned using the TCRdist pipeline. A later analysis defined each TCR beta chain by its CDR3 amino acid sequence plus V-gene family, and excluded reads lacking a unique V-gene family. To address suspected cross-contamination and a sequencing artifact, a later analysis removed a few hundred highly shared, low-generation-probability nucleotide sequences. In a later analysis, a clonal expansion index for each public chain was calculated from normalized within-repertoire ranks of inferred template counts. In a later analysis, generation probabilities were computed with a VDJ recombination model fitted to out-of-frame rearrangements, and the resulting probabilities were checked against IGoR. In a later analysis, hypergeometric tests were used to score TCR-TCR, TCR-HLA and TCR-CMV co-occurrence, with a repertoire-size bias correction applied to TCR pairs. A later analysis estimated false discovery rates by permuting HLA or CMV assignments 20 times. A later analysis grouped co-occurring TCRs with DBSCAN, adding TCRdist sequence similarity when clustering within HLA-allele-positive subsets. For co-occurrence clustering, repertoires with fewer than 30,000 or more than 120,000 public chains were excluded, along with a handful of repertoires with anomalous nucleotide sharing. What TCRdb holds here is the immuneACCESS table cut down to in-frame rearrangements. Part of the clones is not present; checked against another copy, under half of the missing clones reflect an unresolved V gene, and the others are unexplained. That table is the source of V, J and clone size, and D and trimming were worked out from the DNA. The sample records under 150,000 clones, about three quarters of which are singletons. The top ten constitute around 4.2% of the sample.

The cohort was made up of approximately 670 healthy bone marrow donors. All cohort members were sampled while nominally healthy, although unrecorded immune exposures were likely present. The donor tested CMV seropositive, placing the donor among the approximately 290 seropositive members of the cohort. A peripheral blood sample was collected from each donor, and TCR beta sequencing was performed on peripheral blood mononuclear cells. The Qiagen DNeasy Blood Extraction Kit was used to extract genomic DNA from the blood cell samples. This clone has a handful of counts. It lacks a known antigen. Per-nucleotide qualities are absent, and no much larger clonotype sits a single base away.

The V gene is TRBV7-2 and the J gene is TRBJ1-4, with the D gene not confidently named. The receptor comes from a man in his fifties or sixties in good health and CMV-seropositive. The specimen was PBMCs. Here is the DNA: TGTGCCAGCAGCCCTAACGGTGGTGAAAAACTGTTTTTT. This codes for CASSPNGGEKLFF.